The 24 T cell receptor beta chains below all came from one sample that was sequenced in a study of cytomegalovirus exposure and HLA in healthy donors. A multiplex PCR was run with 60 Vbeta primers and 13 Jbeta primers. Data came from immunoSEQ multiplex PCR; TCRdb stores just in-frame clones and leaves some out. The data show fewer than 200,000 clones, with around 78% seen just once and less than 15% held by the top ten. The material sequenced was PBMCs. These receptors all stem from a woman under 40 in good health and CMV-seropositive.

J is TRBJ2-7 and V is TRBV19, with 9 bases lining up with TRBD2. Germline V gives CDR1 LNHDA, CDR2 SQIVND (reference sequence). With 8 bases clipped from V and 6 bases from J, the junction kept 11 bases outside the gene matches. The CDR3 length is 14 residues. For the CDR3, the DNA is TGTGCCAGTTCACAGGTTAGGCGGGAGGGCGAGCAGTACTTC. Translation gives CASSQVRREGEQYF.

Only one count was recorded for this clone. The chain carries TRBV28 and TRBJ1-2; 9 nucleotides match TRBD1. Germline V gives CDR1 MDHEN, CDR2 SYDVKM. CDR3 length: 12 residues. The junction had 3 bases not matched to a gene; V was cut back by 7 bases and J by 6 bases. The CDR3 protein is CASTTGGNGYTF. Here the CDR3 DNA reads TGTGCCAGCACCACAGGGGGCAATGGCTACACCTTC.

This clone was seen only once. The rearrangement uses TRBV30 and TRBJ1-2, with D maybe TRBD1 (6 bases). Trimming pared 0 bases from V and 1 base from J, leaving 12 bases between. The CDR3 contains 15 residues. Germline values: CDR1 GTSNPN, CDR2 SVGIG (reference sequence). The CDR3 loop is CAWSVGSGDNYGYTF. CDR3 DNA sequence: TGTGCCTGGAGTGTAGGATCAGGGGATAACTATGGCTACACCTTC.

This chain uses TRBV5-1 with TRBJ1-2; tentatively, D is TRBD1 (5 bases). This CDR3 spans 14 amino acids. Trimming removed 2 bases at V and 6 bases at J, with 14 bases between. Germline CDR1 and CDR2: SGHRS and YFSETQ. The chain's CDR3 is CASSLNPGGDGYTF. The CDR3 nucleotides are TGCGCCAGCAGCTTAAACCCCGGGGGGGATGGCTACACCTTC.

The CDR3, as DNA: TGCGCCAGCAAGGGACAGGGGTTGTATGGCTACACCTTC. Residues: CASKGQGLYGYTF. The J gene is TRBJ1-2, the V gene TRBV5-1; 10 bases align to TRBD1. Germline assignment: CDR1 SGHRS and CDR2 YFSETQ. The trim removed 6 bases at V and 5 bases at J, leaving 4 bases unmatched. The CDR3 has 13 residues.

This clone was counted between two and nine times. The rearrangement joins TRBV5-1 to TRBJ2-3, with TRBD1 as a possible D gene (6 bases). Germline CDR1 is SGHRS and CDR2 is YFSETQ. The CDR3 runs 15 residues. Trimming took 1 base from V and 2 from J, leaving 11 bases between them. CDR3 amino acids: CASSLLQGTTDTQYF. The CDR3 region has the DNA TGCGCCAGCAGCTTGTTGCAGGGGACCACAGATACGCAGTATTTT.

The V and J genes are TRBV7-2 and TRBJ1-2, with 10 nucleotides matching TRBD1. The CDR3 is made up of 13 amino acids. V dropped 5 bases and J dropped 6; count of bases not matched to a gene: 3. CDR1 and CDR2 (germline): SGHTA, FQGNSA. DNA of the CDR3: TGTGCCAGCAGCCCGGACAGGGGGGATGGCTACACCTTC. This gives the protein CASSPDRGDGYTF.

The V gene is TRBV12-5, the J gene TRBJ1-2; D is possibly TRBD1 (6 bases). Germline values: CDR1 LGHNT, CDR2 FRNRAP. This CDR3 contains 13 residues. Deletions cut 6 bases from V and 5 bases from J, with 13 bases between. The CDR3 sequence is CASGRTGKYGYTF. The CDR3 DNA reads TGTGCTAGTGGCCGAACAGGGAAATATGGCTACACCTTC.

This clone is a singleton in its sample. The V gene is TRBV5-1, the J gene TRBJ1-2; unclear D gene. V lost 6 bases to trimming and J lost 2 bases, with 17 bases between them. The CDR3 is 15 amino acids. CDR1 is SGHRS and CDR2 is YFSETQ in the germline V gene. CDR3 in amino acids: CASNPRGGSNYGYTF. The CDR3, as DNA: TGCGCCAGCAATCCTAGAGGAGGGAGCAACTATGGCTACACCTTC.

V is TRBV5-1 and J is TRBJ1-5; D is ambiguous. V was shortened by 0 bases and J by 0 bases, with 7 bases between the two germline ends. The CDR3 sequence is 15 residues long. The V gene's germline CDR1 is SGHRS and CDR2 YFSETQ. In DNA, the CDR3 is TGCGCCAGCAGCTTGGACGGAGATAGCAATCAGCCCCAGCATTTT. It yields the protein CASSLDGDSNQPQHF.

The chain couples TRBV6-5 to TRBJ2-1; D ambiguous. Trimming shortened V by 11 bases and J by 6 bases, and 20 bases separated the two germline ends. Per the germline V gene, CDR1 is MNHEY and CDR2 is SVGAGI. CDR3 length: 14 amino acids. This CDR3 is CAGLGQETLNEQFF. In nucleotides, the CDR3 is TGTGCCGGCCTGGGTCAGGAAACCCTCAATGAGCAGTTCTTC.

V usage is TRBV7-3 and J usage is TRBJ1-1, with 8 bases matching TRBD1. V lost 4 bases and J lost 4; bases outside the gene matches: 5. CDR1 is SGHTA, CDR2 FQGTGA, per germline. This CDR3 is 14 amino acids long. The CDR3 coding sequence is TGTGCCAGCAGCTCGGGACAGGCAGGCACTGAAGCTTTCTTT. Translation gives CASSSGQAGTEAFF.

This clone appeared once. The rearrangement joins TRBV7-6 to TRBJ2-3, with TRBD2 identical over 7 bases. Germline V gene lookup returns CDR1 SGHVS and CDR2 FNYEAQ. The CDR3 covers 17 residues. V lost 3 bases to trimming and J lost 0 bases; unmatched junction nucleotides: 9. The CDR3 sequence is CASSLSLASSSTDTQYF. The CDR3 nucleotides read TGTGCCAGCAGCTTGTCACTAGCGTCCTCTAGCACAGATACGCAGTATTTT.

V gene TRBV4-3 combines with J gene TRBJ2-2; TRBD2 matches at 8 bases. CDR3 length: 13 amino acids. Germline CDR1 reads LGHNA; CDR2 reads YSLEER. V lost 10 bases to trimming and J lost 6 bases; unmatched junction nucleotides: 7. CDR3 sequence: CANQRESAGELFF. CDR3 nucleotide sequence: TGCGCCAATCAGCGGGAGAGCGCCGGGGAGCTGTTTTTT.

In DNA, the CDR3 is TGTGCCAGCAGCTTAGAGGGACTAGTCCACAATGAGCAGTTCTTC. Its translation: CASSLEGLVHNEQFF. The chain joins TRBV11-3 to TRBJ2-1, with 8 positions matching TRBD2. Losses at the gene ends were 0 bases for V and 5 bases for J; bases not matched to a gene: 3. Germline CDR1 reads SGHNT; CDR2 reads YENEEA. The CDR3 is 15 residues long.

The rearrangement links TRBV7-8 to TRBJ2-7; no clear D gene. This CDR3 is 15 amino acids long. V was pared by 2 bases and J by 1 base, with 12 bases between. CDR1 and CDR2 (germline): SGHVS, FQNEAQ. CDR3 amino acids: CASSLLSPGSYEQYF. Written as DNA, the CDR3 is TGTGCCAGCAGCTTATTGTCCCCCGGGTCCTACGAGCAGTACTTC.

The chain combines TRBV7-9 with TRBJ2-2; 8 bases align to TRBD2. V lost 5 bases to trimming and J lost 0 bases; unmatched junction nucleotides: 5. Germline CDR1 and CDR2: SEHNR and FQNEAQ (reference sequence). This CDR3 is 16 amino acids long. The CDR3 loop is CASSPPGLANTGELFF. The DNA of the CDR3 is TGTGCCAGCAGCCCGCCGGGACTAGCGAACACCGGGGAGCTGTTTTTT.

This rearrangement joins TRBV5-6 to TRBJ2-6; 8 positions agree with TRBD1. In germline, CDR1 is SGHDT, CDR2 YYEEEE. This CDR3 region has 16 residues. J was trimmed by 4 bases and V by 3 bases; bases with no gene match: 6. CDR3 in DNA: TGTGCCAGCAGCTCGGAGACAGGGGACGGGGCCAACGTCCTGACTTTC. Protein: CASSSETGDGANVLTF. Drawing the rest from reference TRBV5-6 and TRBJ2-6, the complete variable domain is DAGVTQSPTHLIKTRGQQVTLRCSPKSGHDTVSWYQQALGQGPQFIFQYYEEEERQRGNFPDRFSGHQFPNYSSELNVNALLLGDSALYLCASSSETGDGANVLTFGAGSRLTVL.

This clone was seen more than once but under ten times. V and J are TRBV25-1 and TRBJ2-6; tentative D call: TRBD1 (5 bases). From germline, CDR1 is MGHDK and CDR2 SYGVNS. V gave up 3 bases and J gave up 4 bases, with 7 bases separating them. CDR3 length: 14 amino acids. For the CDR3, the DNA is TGTGCCAGCAGTGACAGGGAAGGGGCCAACGTCCTGACTTTC. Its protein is CASSDREGANVLTF.

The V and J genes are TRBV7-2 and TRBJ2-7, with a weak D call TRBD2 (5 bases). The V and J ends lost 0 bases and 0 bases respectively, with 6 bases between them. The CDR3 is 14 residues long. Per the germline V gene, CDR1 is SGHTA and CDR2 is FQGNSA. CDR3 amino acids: CASSLAGSSYEQYF. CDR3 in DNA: TGTGCCAGCAGCTTAGCAGGGAGCTCCTACGAGCAGTACTTC. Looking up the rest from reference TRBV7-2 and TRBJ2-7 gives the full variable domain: GAGVSQSPSNKVTEKGKDVELRCDPISGHTALYWYRQSLGQGLEFLIYFQGNSAPDKSGLPSDRFSAERTGGSVSTLTIQRTQQEDSAVYLCASSLAGSSYEQYFGPGTRLTVT.

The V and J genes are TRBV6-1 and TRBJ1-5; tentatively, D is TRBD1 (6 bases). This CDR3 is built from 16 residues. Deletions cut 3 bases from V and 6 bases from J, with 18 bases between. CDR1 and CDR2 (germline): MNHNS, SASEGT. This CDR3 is CASSDFRVGRGQPQHF. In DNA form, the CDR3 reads TGTGCCAGCAGTGACTTTAGGGTTGGCAGGGGTCAGCCCCAGCATTTT.

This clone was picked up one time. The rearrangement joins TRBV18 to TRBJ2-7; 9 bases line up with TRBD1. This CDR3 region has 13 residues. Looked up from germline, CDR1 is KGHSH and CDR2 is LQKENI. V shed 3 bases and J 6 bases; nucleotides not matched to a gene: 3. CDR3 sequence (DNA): TGTGCCAGCTCACCGGGACAGGGAGGCGAGCAGTACTTC. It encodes CASSPGQGGEQYF.

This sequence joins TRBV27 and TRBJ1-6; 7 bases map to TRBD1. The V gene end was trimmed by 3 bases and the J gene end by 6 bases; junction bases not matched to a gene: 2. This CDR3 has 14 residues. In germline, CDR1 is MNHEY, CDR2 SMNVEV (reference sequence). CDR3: CASSFQGGNSPLHF. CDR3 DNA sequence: TGTGCCAGCAGTTTTCAGGGGGGTAATTCACCCCTCCACTTT.

CDR3: CASSVVGQNTGELFF. The CDR3 region has the DNA TGTGCCAGCAGCGTAGTGGGACAGAACACCGGGGAGCTGTTTTTT. The gene calls are TRBV9 and TRBJ2-2; TRBD1 is a possible D gene (6 bases). Germline V CDR1 and CDR2: SGDLS, YYNGEE. The CDR3 has 15 residues. Trimming cost V 0 bases and J 1 base, with 7 bases left between them.